This passage covers 20 T cell receptor beta chains from one sample sequenced in a study of Graves' ophthalmopathy and Graves' hyperthyroidism (dated by TCRdb to 2016 to 2019). The listed sequencing device is Illumina HiSeq 2000. For repertoire sequencing, TCR beta CDR3 regions were amplified from RNA transcripts. A first-round RT-PCR used HTBI primers with the Qiagen OneStep RT-PCR kit, followed by a second-round multiplex PCR, size selection and purification. TCRdb's own reprocessing of the public reads used fastp at Q25 and MiXCR and kept productive beta chains. Every entry covers one CDR3 protein and lists the most common genes and DNA from its rows. Within this sample are about 550,000 distinct CDR3 sequences, with about two fifths of them counted one time only. The ten largest clonotypes hold about 4.2% of the sample. The sequenced material came from peripheral blood or thyroid tissue (not recorded which). Receptor source: an adult man with Graves' hyperthyroidism.

J is TRBJ2-2 and V is TRBV19; D perhaps matches TRBD2 (6 bases). Germline V gives CDR1 LNHDA, CDR2 SQIVND (reference sequence). The CDR3 is 14 residues long. V lost 7 bases to trimming and J lost 1 base, with 10 bases between them. The CDR3 reads CASNLALNTGELFF. The CDR3 DNA sequence: TGTGCCAGTAATCTAGCGCTGAACACCGGGGAGCTGTTTTTT.

The chain combines TRBV12-5 with TRBJ2-7; no definite D call. The V end lost 2 bases, the J end lost 2 bases, and 7 bases lay between the germline ends. The germline gives CDR1 LGHNT, CDR2 FRNRAP. The CDR3 extends over 13 amino acids. Here the CDR3 reads CASGLPSAYEQYF. The CDR3 nucleotides are TGTGCTAGTGGTTTGCCCTCTGCCTACGAGCAGTACTTC.

The V gene is TRBV7-2, the J gene TRBJ1-2, with TRBD1 identical over 9 bases. The CDR3 covers 15 residues. Losses at the gene ends were 1 base for V and 8 bases for J; bases not matched to a gene: 8. Germline values: CDR1 SGHTA, CDR2 FQGNSA. The CDR3 DNA is TGTGCCAGCAGCTTAGAAGGGACAGGGTTCCTAGGCTACACCTTC. Protein: CASSLEGTGFLGYTF.

The rearrangement joins TRBV29-1 to TRBJ2-1; TRBD2 matches 8 bases. This CDR3 is 11 amino acids long. CDR1 SQVTM and CDR2 ANQGSEA come from the germline V gene. The V segment lost 8 bases and the J segment 6 bases; nucleotides outside the gene matches: 3. The DNA for the CDR3 is TGCAGCCCCGGGACTAGCAATGAGCAGTTCTTC. As protein: CSPGTSNEQFF.

The CDR3: CASSTGQGVGDEKLFF. The CDR3 DNA sequence: TGTGCCAGCAGCACCGGACAGGGGGTGGGGGATGAAAAACTGTTTTTT. The chain links TRBV7-8 to TRBJ1-4; 10 bases align to TRBD1. The V segment lost 5 bases and the J segment 6 bases; nucleotides outside the gene matches: 9. The CDR3 has 16 amino acids. The germline V gene encodes CDR1 SGHVS and CDR2 FQNEAQ.

This clonotype was seen many times. CDR3 loop: CASSPGLAGVYEQYF. The CDR3 nucleotides read TGCGCCAGCAGCCCAGGACTAGCGGGAGTTTACGAGCAGTACTTC. The chain uses TRBV5-1 and TRBJ2-7, with 13 bases fitting TRBD2. Germline CDR1 reads SGHRS; CDR2 reads YFSETQ. The CDR3 contains 15 residues. V lost 4 bases, J lost 4 bases, and 5 bases stayed unmatched.

This clonotype occurred many times. The chain uses TRBV10-2 and TRBJ2-6; no clear D gene. Looked up from germline, CDR1 is WSHSY and CDR2 is SAAADI. V lost 10 bases and J 4 bases, leaving 11 bases between the germline ends. The CDR3 contains 13 residues. The CDR3 coding sequence is TGCGCCATCTGGCCTAGGGGGGCCAACGTCCTGACTTTC. Translation: CAIWPRGANVLTF.

This clonotype was seen many times. The J gene is TRBJ1-1, the V gene TRBV19; D possibly corresponds to TRBD1 (6 bases). The CDR3 covers 14 residues. CDR1 and CDR2 (germline): LNHDA, SQIVND (reference sequence). V lost 5 bases and J 3 bases, leaving 13 bases between the germline ends. The CDR3 region has the DNA TGTGCCAGTAGTGTCGGGGGGGCGGACACTGAAGCTTTCTTT. It codes for CASSVGGADTEAFF.

This clonotype was picked up one time. The rearrangement links TRBV15 to TRBJ2-7, with TRBD1 identical over 7 bases. Germline V CDR1 and CDR2: LNHNV, YYDKDF (reference sequence). The CDR3 spans 15 residues. With 3 bases clipped from V and 0 bases from J, the junction kept 5 bases outside the gene matches. CDR3 sequence: CATSSPGQRSYEQYF. CDR3 sequence (DNA): TGTGCCACCAGCAGTCCGGGACAGCGCTCCTACGAGCAGTACTTC.

This sequence joins TRBV20-1 and TRBJ2-5; 9 positions match TRBD1. Germline CDR1 DFQATT, CDR2 SNEGSKA (reference sequence). Trimming took 5 bases from V and 5 from J; bases not matched to a gene: 6. CDR3 length: 13 residues. CDR3 bases: TGCAGTGCTTGGGACAGGGTTCGGGAGACCCAGTACTTC. It is translated as CSAWDRVRETQYF.

This clonotype occurred many times. The chain couples TRBV7-9 to TRBJ2-7; D might be TRBD1 (5 bases). Per germline, CDR1 SEHNR and CDR2 FQNEAQ (reference sequence). With 8 bases removed from V and 2 bases from J, the gap between germline ends came to 19 bases. This CDR3 has 15 amino acids. The CDR3 protein is CASENPGRDAYEQYF. CDR3 coding DNA: TGTGCCAGCGAAAATCCAGGCAGGGATGCCTACGAGCAGTACTTC.

This clonotype has more than one count but fewer than ten. V gene TRBV9 combines with J gene TRBJ1-6, with TRBD1 as a possible D gene (5 bases). V lost 4 bases and J 7 bases, leaving 24 bases between the germline ends. The germline V gene has CDR1 SGDLS and CDR2 YYNGEE. The CDR3 is 18 residues long. The CDR3 protein is CASSQEVGQGVMNSPLHF. Here the CDR3 DNA reads TGTGCCAGCAGCCAAGAAGTAGGTCAGGGAGTTATGAATTCACCCCTCCACTTT.

The chain is built from TRBV24-1 and TRBJ2-1, with D possibly TRBD1 on 6 matching bases. Germline V gives CDR1 KGHDR, CDR2 SFDVKD. The CDR3 has 12 amino acids. The ends were cut back, 1 base at V and 11 bases at J, with 8 bases in the middle. CDR3: CATSDLGTKQFF. CDR3 in DNA: TGTGCCACCAGTGATTTAGGGACAAAGCAGTTCTTC.

This clonotype has ten or more counts. The gene calls are TRBV5-4 and TRBJ1-2, with 7 bases fitting TRBD1. Germline V gene sequence: CDR1 SGHNT, CDR2 YYREEE (reference sequence). The CDR3 has 14 amino acids. The V gene end was trimmed by 4 bases and the J gene end by 3 bases; junction bases not matched to a gene: 6. In nucleotides, the CDR3 is TGTGCCAGCAGCCAGGGACAGAAAGACTATGGCTACACCTTC. Translated: CASSQGQKDYGYTF. Combining the CDR3 with reference TRBV5-4 and TRBJ1-2 gives the whole variable domain ETGVTQSPTHLIKTRGQQVTLRCSSQSGHNTVSWYQQALGQGPQFIFQYYREEENGRGNFPPRFSGLQFPNYSSELNVNALELDDSALYLCASSQGQKDYGYTFGSGTRLTVV.

This clonotype was found many times. The V call is TRBV5-4, the J call TRBJ1-6; 8 bases match TRBD1. In germline, CDR1 is SGHNT, CDR2 YYREEE (reference sequence). This CDR3 region has 15 residues. Losses at the gene ends were 3 bases for V and 9 bases for J; bases not matched to a gene: 8. The CDR3 nucleotides read TGTGCCAGCAGCTACGCTGACAGGGGCGGTTCACCCCTCCACTTT. It specifies CASSYADRGGSPLHF.

The chain carries TRBV7-9 and TRBJ2-2, with 7 bases matching TRBD1. The germline V gene encodes CDR1 SEHNR and CDR2 FQNEAQ (reference sequence). The V segment lost 5 bases and the J segment 1 base; nucleotides outside the gene matches: 10. The CDR3 is 17 amino acids. DNA of the CDR3: TGTGCCAGCAGCCTCCCAAAGGGACAGATGAACACCGGGGAGCTGTTTTTT. Its translation: CASSLPKGQMNTGELFF.

This clonotype has at least ten counts. The chain recombines TRBV20-1 with TRBJ1-4, with D unclear. Germline assignment: CDR1 DFQATT and CDR2 SNEGSKA (reference sequence). Between the trimmed V and J ends, which lost 2 bases and 5 bases, there was a span of 9 bases. The CDR3 has 13 amino acids. The CDR3 spells CSARKGSNEKLFF. CDR3 nucleotides: TGCAGTGCTAGAAAAGGGTCAAATGAAAAACTGTTTTTT.

This clonotype was seen at least ten times. This chain links TRBV5-8 with TRBJ2-5, with D perhaps TRBD1 (6 bases). Germline V gives CDR1 SGHTS, CDR2 YDEGEE. Trimming left V 3 bases short and J 5 bases short, with 11 bases between. This CDR3 comprises 13 residues. This CDR3 is CASSYTGFETQYF. The DNA of the CDR3 is TGTGCCAGCAGCTATACAGGGTTCGAGACCCAGTACTTC.

A note on this clonotype: A much larger clonotype is one base distant, so this may be a read error. The chain is built from TRBV20-1 and TRBJ2-3; 8 nucleotides line up with TRBD2. CDR3 length equals 15 residues. V was clipped by 5 bases and J by 0 bases; unmatched bases: 7. CDR1 and CDR2 (germline): DFQATT, SNEGSKA (reference sequence). CDR3 sequence: CSAGLAGTSTDTQYF. CDR3 coding DNA: TGCAGTGCTGGTTTAGCGGGGACTAGCACAGATACGCAGTATTTT.

This clonotype was detected ten times or more. The rearrangement uses TRBV4-1 and TRBJ2-7; tentatively, D is TRBD1 or TRBD2 (5 bases each). Trimming removed 1 base at V and 2 bases at J, with 12 bases between. CDR3 length: 15 amino acids. In germline, CDR1 is MGHRA, CDR2 YSYEKL. The CDR3 bases are TGCGCCAGCAGCCAAGCGGACACCGGGGCCTACGAGCAGTACTTC. Amino acids: CASSQADTGAYEQYF.